One sample yielded the 15 T cell receptor beta chains listed below, sequenced in a study of blood T cell repertoires in COVID-19. Some clones are missing from TCRdb's copy, which holds only in-frame ones; the method was immunoSEQ multiplex PCR. Seen here are about 430,000 clones, nearly 90% observed once, and the top ten hold roughly 1.4%. The material sequenced was PBMCs or T cells enriched from blood (not recorded which). The receptors shown here come from a woman under 30 who had been exposed to COVID-19.

The rearrangement links TRBV4-1 to TRBJ1-6, with unresolved D. This CDR3 contains 11 residues. Germline V gives CDR1 MGHRA, CDR2 YSYEKL. With 0 bases removed from V and 14 bases from J, the gap between germline ends came to 5 bases. The CDR3 nucleotides are TGCGCCAGCAGCCAAGACGGTTCCCTCCACTTT. Protein: CASSQDGSLHF.

This clone was detected only a few times. The V gene is TRBV24-1, the J gene TRBJ1-6; D is possibly TRBD1 (6 bases). V was shortened by 4 bases and J by 10 bases, with 13 bases between the two germline ends. CDR3 size: 14 residues. CDR1 and CDR2 from the germline V gene are KGHDR and SFDVKD. The CDR3 DNA follows: TGTGCCACCAGTGAGGCAGGGGAACGATCACCCCTCCACTTT. This sequence encodes CATSEAGERSPLHF.

This chain joins TRBV7-3 and TRBJ1-1; 7 nucleotides line up with TRBD1. The CDR3 is 13 amino acids. The germline V gene encodes CDR1 SGHTA and CDR2 FQGTGA. V lost 5 bases and J lost 11; bases outside the gene matches: 11. The CDR3 DNA sequence: TGTGCCAGCAGCCAACGACAGGGAGGAATCGCTTTCTTT. It codes for CASSQRQGGIAFF.

The rearrangement joins TRBV6-5 to TRBJ2-2; 8 nucleotides match TRBD2. From germline, CDR1 is MNHEY and CDR2 SVGAGI. Trimming took 8 bases from V and 2 from J; bases not matched to a gene: 4. This CDR3 is built from 14 residues. The CDR3 nucleotides read TGTGCCAGCGAGGCGGGGGGAAACACCGGGGAGCTGTTTTTT. Translated, it gives CASEAGGNTGELFF.

The chain joins TRBV28 to TRBJ2-3; TRBD2 matches at 9 bases. This CDR3 has 16 residues. Unmatched junction bases numbered 7, after V lost 2 bases and J lost 4 bases. Germline values: CDR1 MDHEN, CDR2 SYDVKM. In DNA form, the CDR3 reads TGTGCCAGCAGTTTAAGGGTAGCGGGAGCAGCAGATACGCAGTATTTT. This codes for CASSLRVAGAADTQYF.

The J gene is TRBJ1-4, the V gene TRBV7-9, with D possibly matching TRBD1 (6 bases). From germline, CDR1 is SEHNR and CDR2 FQNEAQ (reference sequence). The ends were cut back, 5 bases at V and 0 bases at J, with 19 bases in the middle. This CDR3 contains 18 residues. The DNA for the CDR3 is TGTGCCAGCAGCGACAGGACCGTAGGCCCTGCAACTAATGAAAAACTGTTTTTT. It specifies CASSDRTVGPATNEKLFF.

The V gene is TRBV11-1, the J gene TRBJ2-7; 7 nucleotides line up with TRBD1. The CDR3 contains 13 residues. Germline-derived CDR1 and CDR2 are SGHAT and FQDESV (reference sequence). V lost 0 bases to trimming and J lost 5 bases; unmatched junction nucleotides: 1. CDR3 loop: CASSLAQGDEQYF. The CDR3 bases are TGTGCCAGCAGCTTAGCCCAGGGGGACGAGCAGTACTTC.

The chain is built from TRBV6-1 and TRBJ1-2, with 9 bases that match TRBD1. The V gene's germline CDR1 is MNHNS and CDR2 SASEGT. V lost 0 bases to trimming and J lost 4 bases; unmatched junction nucleotides: 24. There are 22 residues in the CDR3. The CDR3 region has the DNA TGTGCCAGCAGTGAAGCGCGTTCCGGGACAGGGACCACCCGCATTGGGCGCTATGGCTACACCTTC. This encodes CASSEARSGTGTTRIGRYGYTF.

CDR3 residues: CASSWNRQGHEQYF. In DNA form, the CDR3 reads TGTGCCAGCAGTTGGAACCGACAGGGCCACGAGCAGTACTTC. This sequence joins TRBV11-2 and TRBJ2-7; TRBD1 aligns across 7 bases. V gave up 6 bases and J gave up 5 bases; unmatched junction bases: 10. This CDR3 is built from 14 residues. Per germline, CDR1 SGHAT and CDR2 FQNNGV.

The chain combines TRBV5-5 with TRBJ1-6, with D possibly matching TRBD1 (6 bases). The CDR3 extends over 14 amino acids. CDR1 is SGHKS and CDR2 is YYEKEE in the germline V gene (reference sequence). The ends were cut back, 2 bases at V and 6 bases at J, with 9 bases in the middle. CDR3 residues: CASSFGQSNSPLHF. CDR3 sequence (DNA): TGTGCCAGCAGCTTTGGACAGAGTAATTCACCCCTCCACTTT.

This chain connects TRBV7-9 to TRBJ1-1, with D possibly matching TRBD1 (6 bases). Germline V CDR1 and CDR2: SEHNR, FQNEAQ (reference sequence). V was pared by 1 base and J by 4 bases, with 10 bases between. The CDR3 covers 14 residues. CDR3 region: CASSLGTAGTEAFF. The CDR3 DNA follows: TGTGCCAGCAGCTTAGGGACAGCAGGCACTGAAGCTTTCTTT. Complete variable domain (other parts from reference TRBV7-9 and TRBJ1-1): DTGVSQNPRHKITKRGQNVTFRCDPISEHNRLYWYRQTLGQGPEFLTYFQNEAQLEKSRLLSDRFSAERPKGSFSTLEIQRTEQGDSAMYLCASSLGTAGTEAFFGQGTRLTVV.

This clone was counted between two and nine times. V and J are TRBV10-3 and TRBJ2-5; tentatively, D is TRBD2 (5 bases). The CDR3 contains 15 residues. CDR1 and CDR2 from the germline V gene are ENHRY and SYGVKD. The V end lost 0 bases, the J end lost 5 bases, and 13 bases lay between the germline ends. The CDR3 DNA reads as TGTGCCATCAGTGAGTCTGGAGCGGCTTCGGAGACCCAGTACTTC. This encodes CAISESGAASETQYF.

A note on this clone: The junction shows a germline mismatch at one end, possibly a read error. The chain is built from TRBV7-8 and TRBJ2-1, with D maybe TRBD2 (6 bases). CDR3 length equals 12 residues. Germline lookup yields CDR1 SGHVS and CDR2 FQNEAQ. DNA of the CDR3: TGTGCCAGTAGCTTTTTCGGGAGTGAGCAGTTCTTC. Translation: CASSFFGSEQFF. Full variable domain (rest looked up from reference TRBV7-8 and TRBJ2-1): GAGVSQSPRYKVAKRGQDVALRCDPISGHVSLFWYQQALGQGPEFLTYFQNEAQLDKSGLPSDRFFAERPEGSVSTLKIQRTQQEDSAVYLCASSFFGSEQFFGPGTRLTVL.

This clone appeared a few times. V and J are TRBV12-3 or TRBV12-4 and TRBJ1-6, with 8 bases matching TRBD1. There are 13 residues in the CDR3. Germline trimming cut 3 bases from V and 9 bases from J; bases unmatched to any gene: 1. CDR3 amino acids: CASSFGQGSPLHF. The CDR3, as DNA: TGTGCCAGCAGTTTCGGACAGGGTTCACCCCTCCACTTT.

This rearrangement joins TRBV19 to TRBJ2-5, with 9 bases aligning to TRBD1. The CDR3 has 15 residues. Looked up from germline, CDR1 is LNHDA and CDR2 is SQIVND (reference sequence). V dropped 6 bases and J dropped 5; count of bases not matched to a gene: 10. CDR3 coding DNA: TGTGCCAGTAGGGGCACAGGGGGCGCGGGTGAGACCCAGTACTTC. This codes for CASRGTGGAGETQYF.